The rows below give T cell receptor beta chains drawn from one sample of a study of T cells in tuberculosis. TCRdb's table, derived via immunoSEQ multiplex PCR, lists solely in-frame clones and lacks some. This table has 5,000 to 5,500 clones, approximately 97% appearing once. Sequences were derived from PBMCs, sampled at tuberculosis diagnosis. Receptors were obtained from an adult with tuberculosis. CDR3s include the opening cysteine and the closing phenylalanine or tryptophan. D genes are given only for firm matches. Clone sizes are given selectively: once, few, many, or a class where the clone is expanded.

>.|.|TRBV28|TRBJ1-1
TGTGCCAGCAGTCTCCCGGGGAACACTGAAGCTTTCTTT
CASSLPGNTEAFF
>.|.|TRBV6-5|TRBJ1-2
TGTGCCAGCAGTGGCTCCCCTAACTATGGCTACACCTTC
CASSGSPNYGYTF
>TRBD2|.|TRBV13|TRBJ2-1
TGTGCCAGCAGCCGGGGTAGCGGGAGTAATGAGCAGTTCTTC
CASSRGSGSNEQFF
>TRBD1|.|TRBV6-6|TRBJ2-2
TGTGCCAGCAGTTTAACAGGGGGGCCCGGGGAGCTGTTTTTT
CASSLTGGPGELFF
>TRBD2|.|TRBV9|TRBJ2-3
TGTGCCAGCAGCGCCCCGAGAGGAGGGACTAGCGGGAGGGCCGGCACAGATACGCAGTATTTT
CASSAPRGGTSGRAGTDTQYF
>TRBD1|once|TRBV6-1|TRBJ1-1
TGTGCCAGCCTGGGACAGGGAGGGACTGAAGCTTTCTTT
CASLGQGGTEAFF
>TRBD1|.|TRBV25-1|TRBJ1-2
TGTGCCAGCAGTGAATATAATCTGCAGGGGGACTATGGCTACACCTTC
CASSEYNLQGDYGYTF
>TRBD2|.|TRBV5-1|TRBJ2-2
TGCGCCAGCAGCTTCGGGACTAGCACCGACGGGGAGCTGTTTTTT
CASSFGTSTDGELFF
>.|.|TRBV5-1|TRBJ2-1
TGCGCCAGCAGCCGTCTGGTTCAGGGGCCGAATGAGCAGTTCTTC
CASSRLVQGPNEQFF
>.|.|TRBV6-1|TRBJ2-2
TGTGCCAGCATAAAACAGGACCCCGGGGAGCTGTTTTTT
CASIKQDPGELFF
>.|.|TRBV30|TRBJ2-7
TGTGCCTGGAGTCCACAGCGGTTGTACGAGCAGTACTTC
CAWSPQRLYEQYF
>TRBD1|once|TRBV30|TRBJ1-1
TGTGCCTGGCATCTGGCAGGGGGCTTGAACACTGAAGCTTTCTTT
CAWHLAGGLNTEAFF
>TRBD1|once|TRBV11-2|TRBJ1-2
TGTGCCAGCAGCTTAGTACCGACAGGGGATGGCTACACCTTC
CASSLVPTGDGYTF
>.|.|TRBV23-1|TRBJ2-3
TGCGCCAGCAGTCAATCTATCTCCGGGACATCTAGCACAGATACGCAGTATTTT
CASSQSISGTSSTDTQYF
>TRBD1|.|TRBV5-1|TRBJ2-7
TGCGCCAGCAGCCGGGACAGTACCTACGAGCAGTACTTC
CASSRDSTYEQYF
>TRBD2|.|TRBV10-1|TRBJ2-7
TGCGCCAGCAGTAGACTAGCGGGATTGGACGAGCAGTACTTC
CASSRLAGLDEQYF
>TRBD1|.|TRBV11-2|TRBJ1-1
TGTGCCAGCAGCGCCACAGGGGGCGCTTCAGCTTTCTTT
CASSATGGASAFF
>TRBD2|once|TRBV6-1|TRBJ2-7
TGTGCCAGCAGTGAAGCCCGACTAGCCCCCTACGAGCAGTACTTC
CASSEARLAPYEQYF
>.|.|TRBV6-5|TRBJ2-7
TGTGCCAGCAGGGATAGCGGAGACTACGAGCAGTACTTC
CASRDSGDYEQYF
>.|.|TRBV7-6|TRBJ2-1
TGTGCCAGCAGCTCCCGGGACACCCAGCGGGGAGGGGAGCAGTTCTTC
CASSSRDTQRGGEQFF
>.|.|TRBV6-6|TRBJ2-5
TGTGCCAGCAGTTTCAGGGGAAATGGAGAGACCCAGTACTTC
CASSFRGNGETQYF
>.|.|TRBV10-3|TRBJ2-1
TGTGCCATCCGGATGGGTACGGGGGACAATGAGCAGTTCTTC
CAIRMGTGDNEQFF
>TRBD2|.|TRBV2|TRBJ2-1
TGTGCCAGCAGTGAAGCCCCTAGCGGGAACTACAATGAGCAGTTCTTC
CASSEAPSGNYNEQFF
>.|.|TRBV2|TRBJ1-2
TGTGCCAGCAGTGAGGGGGGTAACTATGGCTACACCTTC
CASSEGGNYGYTF
>.|.|TRBV27|TRBJ2-7
TGTGCCAGCAGCCTAAGGAGCGGCCCTACGGGGGAGCAGTACTTC
CASSLRSGPTGEQYF
>TRBD2|.|TRBV4-1|TRBJ2-1
TGCGCCAGCAGTCTCCGTAGCGGGAGGGCCATGAGGAATGAGCAGTTCTTC
CASSLRSGRAMRNEQFF
>TRBD1|once|TRBV27|TRBJ1-6
TGTGCCAGCAGTATCAGGGGGCGGCATTCACCCCTCCACTTT
CASSIRGRHSPLHF
>.|.|TRBV5-1|TRBJ1-1
TGCGCCAGCAGCTTGGGGCAGGGCGGTTTTGAAGCTTTCTTT
CASSLGQGGFEAFF
>TRBD2|.|TRBV6-1|TRBJ2-1
TGTGCCAGCCTAGCGGGGGGGAGCAATGAGCAGTTCTTC
CASLAGGSNEQFF
>TRBD1|once|TRBV6-6|TRBJ2-7
TGTGCCAGCACCTACAGGGGGGAGCAGTACTTC
CASTYRGEQYF
>.|.|TRBV27|TRBJ2-7
TGTGCCAGCAGTTGGACAGTCTCCTCCTACGAGCAGTACTTC
CASSWTVSSYEQYF
>TRBD2|.|TRBV28|TRBJ2-2
TGTGCCAGCAGTTTATATTTTAGGGCGGGAGTCAGGACCGGGGAGCTGTTTTTT
CASSLYFRAGVRTGELFF
>.|once|TRBV2|TRBJ2-2
TGTGCCAGCAGTGTTCAGGGGGGCGTGGGGGAGCTGTTTTTT
CASSVQGGVGELFF
>TRBD2|.|TRBV19|TRBJ2-3
TGTGCCAGTAGTATAGTACTAGACTCCGACCTGGCGGGGGGCCCAGATACGCAGTATTTT
CASSIVLDSDLAGGPDTQYF
>TRBD1|.|TRBV5-6|TRBJ2-7
TGTGCCAGCAGCCCGGGACAGGCGTCCTACGAGCAGTACTTC
CASSPGQASYEQYF
>.|.|TRBV2|TRBJ1-3
TGTGCCAGCAAGGCCAGGGCATTGGGGGCTCTCCGAGGACTCTCTGGAAACACCATATATTTT
CASKARALGALRGLSGNTIYF
>.|.|TRBV29-1|TRBJ1-1
TGCAGCGTTGAAGATGCAGGGGCGGGGAACACTGAAGCTTTCTTT
CSVEDAGAGNTEAFF
>.|.|TRBV21-1|TRBJ2-7
TGTGCCAGCAGCCAGGAGCGGGGGGGCGAGCAGTACTTC
CASSQERGGEQYF
>TRBD1|.|TRBV6-4|TRBJ1-2
TGTGCCAGCTCACAGGGGGCGGAAGAAGGCTATGGCTACACCTTC
CASSQGAEEGYGYTF
>.|.|TRBV4-1|TRBJ1-1
TGCGCCAGCAGCCAAGATCCCCCACGGAGCCTGAACACTGAAGCTTTCTTT
CASSQDPPRSLNTEAFF
>TRBD1|.|TRBV7-8|TRBJ1-3
TGTGCCAGCAGCTTTCAGGGACAGCGCTCTGGAAACACCATATATTTT
CASSFQGQRSGNTIYF